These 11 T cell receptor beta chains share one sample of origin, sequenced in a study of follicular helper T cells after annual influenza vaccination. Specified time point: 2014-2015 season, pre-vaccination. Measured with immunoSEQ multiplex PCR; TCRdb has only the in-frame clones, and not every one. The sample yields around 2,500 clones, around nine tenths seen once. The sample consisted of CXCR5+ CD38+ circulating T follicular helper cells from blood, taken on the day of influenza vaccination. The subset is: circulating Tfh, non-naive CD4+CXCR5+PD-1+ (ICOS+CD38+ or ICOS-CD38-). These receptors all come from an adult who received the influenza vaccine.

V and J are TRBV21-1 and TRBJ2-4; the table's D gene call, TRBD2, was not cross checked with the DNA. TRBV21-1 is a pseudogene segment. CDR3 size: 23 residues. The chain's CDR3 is CASSKDLELPGTSGRRAKNIQYF. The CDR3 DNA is TGTGCCAGCAGCAAAGATCTTGAGCTTCCCGGGACTAGCGGGAGACGGGCCAAAAACATTCAGTACTTC.

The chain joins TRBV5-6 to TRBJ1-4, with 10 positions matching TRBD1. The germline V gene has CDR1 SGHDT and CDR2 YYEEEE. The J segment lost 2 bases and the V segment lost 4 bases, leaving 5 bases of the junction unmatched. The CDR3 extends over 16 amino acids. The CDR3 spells CASSPRQGATNEKLFF. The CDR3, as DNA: TGTGCCAGCAGCCCCCGACAGGGGGCCACTAATGAAAAACTGTTTTTT.

Here the CDR3 DNA reads TGTGCCAGTGGCTCGAAGGGAGATACTGAAGCTTTCTTT. This encodes CASGSKGDTEAFF. V usage is TRBV19 and J usage is TRBJ1-1; D gene uncertain. CDR1 is LNHDA, CDR2 SQIVND, per germline (reference sequence). Trimming took 8 bases from V and 5 from J, leaving 15 bases between them. The CDR3 length is 13 residues.

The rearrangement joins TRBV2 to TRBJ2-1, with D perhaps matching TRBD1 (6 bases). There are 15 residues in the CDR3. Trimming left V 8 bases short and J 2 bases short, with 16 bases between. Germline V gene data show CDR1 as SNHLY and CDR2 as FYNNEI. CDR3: CASRRDTVTYNEQFF. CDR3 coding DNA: TGTGCCAGCCGCCGGGACACGGTAACCTACAATGAGCAGTTCTTC.

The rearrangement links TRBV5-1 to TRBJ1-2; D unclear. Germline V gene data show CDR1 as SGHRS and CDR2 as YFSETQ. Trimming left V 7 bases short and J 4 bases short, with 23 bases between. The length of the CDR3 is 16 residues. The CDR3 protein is CASRRIPVRKTYGYTF. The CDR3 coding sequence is TGCGCCAGCCGGAGGATACCGGTTCGAAAGACCTATGGCTACACCTTC.

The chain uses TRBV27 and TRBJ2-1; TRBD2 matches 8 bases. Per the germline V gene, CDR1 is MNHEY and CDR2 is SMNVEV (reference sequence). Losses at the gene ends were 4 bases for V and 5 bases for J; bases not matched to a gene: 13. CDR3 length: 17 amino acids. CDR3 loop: CASSSPSSGSKNNEQFF. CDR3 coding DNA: TGTGCCAGCAGTTCCCCCTCGAGCGGGAGTAAAAACAATGAGCAGTTCTTC.

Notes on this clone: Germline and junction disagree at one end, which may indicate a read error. The CDR3 sequence: CASSAIPGQGNAEAFF. The CDR3 coding sequence is TGTGCCAGCAGTGCCATACCAGGACAGGGGAACGCTGAAGCTTTCTTT. V gene TRBV6-4 combines with J gene TRBJ1-1; 9 bases line up with TRBD1. The CDR3 runs to 16 residues. In germline, CDR1 is MRHNA, CDR2 SNTAGT.

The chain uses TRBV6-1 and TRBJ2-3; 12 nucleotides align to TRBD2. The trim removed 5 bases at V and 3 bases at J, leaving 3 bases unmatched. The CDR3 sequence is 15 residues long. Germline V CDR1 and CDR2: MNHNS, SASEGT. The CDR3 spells CASSPGTSGTDTQYF. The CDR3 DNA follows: TGTGCCAGCAGTCCCGGGACTAGCGGGACAGATACGCAGTATTTT.

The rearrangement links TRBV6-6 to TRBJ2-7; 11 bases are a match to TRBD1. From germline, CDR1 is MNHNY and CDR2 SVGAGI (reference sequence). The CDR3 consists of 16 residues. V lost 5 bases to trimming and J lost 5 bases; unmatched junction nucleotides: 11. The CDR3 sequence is CASSPLGGTGGNEQYF. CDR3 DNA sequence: TGTGCCAGCAGTCCTCTGGGGGGGACAGGGGGGAACGAGCAGTACTTC.

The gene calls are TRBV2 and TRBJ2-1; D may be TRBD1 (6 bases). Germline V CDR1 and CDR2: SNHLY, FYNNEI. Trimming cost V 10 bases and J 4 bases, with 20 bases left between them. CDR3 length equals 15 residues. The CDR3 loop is CATQIQGSGYNEQFF. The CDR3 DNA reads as TGTGCCACCCAAATACAGGGTTCCGGGTACAATGAGCAGTTCTTC.

CDR3 in amino acids: CAIKALADNYGYTF. CDR3 in DNA: TGTGCCATCAAAGCGCTGGCAGACAACTATGGCTACACCTTC. The genes are TRBV10-3 and TRBJ1-2; D gene unclear. The CDR3 consists of 14 residues. Trimming took off 7 bases at V and 2 bases at J, with 14 bases between the two ends. Germline CDR1 is ENHRY and CDR2 is SYGVKD.